Each of the 27 T cell receptor beta chains below was sequenced from the same sample in a study of PD-1 blockade in classical Hodgkin lymphoma. Here immunoSEQ multiplex PCR was the method, and the copy in TCRdb shows in-frame clones only, minus some. This table has about 30,000 clones, roughly 86% appearing once. Time point here: cycle 4 day 1 (C4D1), after five to seven weeks of nivolumab. Every patient relapsed after autologous stem cell transplantation, and brentuximab vedotin exposure varied. It was by magnetic negative selection that CD4+ T cells were purified from thawed PBMCs. The starting material was CD4+ T cells from blood, obtained before the fourth cycle of nivolumab. The receptors originated from a human donor with classical Hodgkin lymphoma.

The V call is TRBV15, the J call TRBJ2-3; D perhaps matches TRBD1 (6 bases). The CDR3 length is 16 residues. CDR1 LNHNV and CDR2 YYDKDF come from the germline V gene (reference sequence). V gave up 3 bases and J gave up 0 bases, with 13 bases separating them. Here the CDR3 DNA reads TGTGCCACCAGCAGGCCGGGACACCGTAGCACAGATACGCAGTATTTT. This sequence encodes CATSRPGHRSTDTQYF.

The rearrangement links TRBV10-3 to TRBJ1-5; 9 nucleotides line up with TRBD1. This CDR3 is 17 amino acids long. J lost 2 bases, V lost 8 bases, and 13 bases had no gene match. CDR1 ENHRY and CDR2 SYGVKD come from the germline V gene. Here the CDR3 reads CAIGPGQGNSGNQPQHF. CDR3 nucleotide sequence: TGTGCCATCGGACCTGGACAGGGGAATTCGGGCAATCAGCCCCAGCATTTT.

J is TRBJ2-5 and V is TRBV7-9, with D perhaps TRBD1 (8 bases). Between the trimmed V and J ends, which lost 5 bases and 2 bases, there was a span of 21 bases. CDR1 and CDR2 from the germline V gene are SEHNR and FQNEAQ (reference sequence). The CDR3 runs 17 residues. CDR3 loop: CASSRGLTGGLQETQYF. DNA for the CDR3: TGTGCCAGCAGCCGCGGACTTACAGGGGGACTACAAGAGACCCAGTACTTC.

The chain couples TRBV6-1 to TRBJ2-6; D not resolved. Germline V gene sequence: CDR1 MNHNS, CDR2 SASEGT. The CDR3 consists of 15 residues. V shed 4 bases and J shed 0 bases, with 7 bases lying between them. As DNA, the CDR3 is TGTGCCAGCAGTGTGTCCCGCTCTGGGGCCAACGTCCTGACTTTC. Translating it yields CASSVSRSGANVLTF.

The J gene is TRBJ1-5, the V gene TRBV10-3; D remains ambiguous. The CDR3 runs 14 residues. The V gene's germline CDR1 is ENHRY and CDR2 SYGVKD. The ends were cut back, 0 bases at V and 5 bases at J, with 8 bases in the middle. The CDR3 loop is CAISESPGDQPQHF. The CDR3 coding sequence is TGTGCCATCAGTGAGTCTCCCGGAGATCAGCCCCAGCATTTT.

The genes are TRBV5-6 and TRBJ1-1, with 10 nucleotides matching TRBD1. The CDR3 sequence is 17 residues long. V dropped 3 bases and J dropped 4; count of bases not matched to a gene: 12. CDR1 SGHDT and CDR2 YYEEEE come from the germline V gene. DNA of the CDR3: TGTGCCAGCAGCTCCCGGGACAGGGGCAGCCGGGGCACTGAAGCTTTCTTT. Encoded protein: CASSSRDRGSRGTEAFF.

The chain carries TRBV28 and TRBJ2-1, with D possibly being TRBD2 (5 bases). V lost 3 bases and J 4 bases, leaving 16 bases between the germline ends. CDR3 length: 16 residues. The germline CDR1 and CDR2 sequences are MDHEN and SYDVKM. The CDR3 here is CASSFLDFSPYNEQFF. The DNA of the CDR3 is TGTGCCAGCAGTTTCCTGGACTTTTCCCCGTACAATGAGCAGTTCTTC.

The J gene is TRBJ2-1, the V gene TRBV6-1; maybe TRBD2 (5 bases). Germline-derived CDR1 and CDR2 are MNHNS and SASEGT. There are 14 residues in the CDR3. V was cut by 0 bases and J by 6 bases, with 9 bases left in between. The CDR3 loop reads CASSEAGVLNEQFF. In DNA, the CDR3 is TGTGCCAGCAGTGAAGCGGGAGTGCTCAATGAGCAGTTCTTC.

The rearrangement links TRBV6-5 to TRBJ1-2; no firm D call. This CDR3 has 16 amino acids. CDR1 and CDR2 (germline): MNHEY, SVGAGI. The germline V and J ends were trimmed by 2 bases and 4 bases, with 17 bases remaining between them. The CDR3 DNA sequence: TGTGCCAGCAGTTACACGCGCACAGTCTTACCCTATGGCTACACCTTC. Translation: CASSYTRTVLPYGYTF.

The chain couples TRBV30 to TRBJ2-3, with TRBD2 as a possible D gene (6 bases). Looked up from germline, CDR1 is GTSNPN and CDR2 is SVGIG (reference sequence). V lost 2 bases to trimming and J lost 10 bases, with 13 bases between them. CDR3 length equals 12 residues. CDR3 loop: CAWSRRARAQYF. The DNA of the CDR3 is TGTGCCTGGAGTCGGAGGGCCAGAGCGCAGTATTTT.

The chain recombines TRBV5-4 with TRBJ2-5; D is possibly TRBD1 (5 bases). Trimming shortened V by 2 bases and J by 6 bases, and 20 bases separated the two germline ends. Germline CDR1 is SGHNT and CDR2 is YYREEE (reference sequence). This CDR3 region has 16 residues. The CDR3 here is CASSFAREGVEKTQYF. CDR3 DNA sequence: TGTGCCAGCAGCTTCGCCAGGGAAGGGGTGGAGAAGACCCAGTACTTC. Combining the CDR3 with reference TRBV5-4 and TRBJ2-5 gives the whole variable domain ETGVTQSPTHLIKTRGQQVTLRCSSQSGHNTVSWYQQALGQGPQFIFQYYREEENGRGNFPPRFSGLQFPNYSSELNVNALELDDSALYLCASSFAREGVEKTQYFGPGTRLLVL.

The V gene is TRBV28, the J gene TRBJ2-5, with 9 bases aligning to TRBD2. J was trimmed by 2 bases and V by 3 bases; bases with no gene match: 7. The germline gives CDR1 MDHEN, CDR2 SYDVKM. The CDR3 runs to 16 residues. This CDR3 is CASSFSGRGPQETQYF. In DNA form, the CDR3 reads TGTGCCAGCAGTTTTAGCGGGAGAGGGCCTCAAGAGACCCAGTACTTC.

This clone was detected only once. The rearrangement joins TRBV5-1 to TRBJ2-5, with 8 positions matching TRBD1. CDR3 length: 23 residues. The V gene's germline CDR1 is SGHRS and CDR2 YFSETQ. With 0 bases clipped from V and 1 base from J, the junction kept 26 bases outside the gene matches. The CDR3: CASSLDVGTGTEKIGRPQETQYF. In DNA form, the CDR3 reads TGCGCCAGCAGCTTGGATGTCGGGACAGGCACCGAAAAAATAGGTAGACCCCAAGAGACCCAGTACTTC.

Only one count was recorded for this clone. The chain employs TRBV7-9 and TRBJ2-1; 11 nucleotides line up with TRBD2. Trimming at V came to 6 bases and at J to 4 bases, leaving 5 bases not matched to a gene. This CDR3 is built from 15 residues. Germline V gene data show CDR1 as SEHNR and CDR2 as FQNEAQ (reference sequence). CDR3 bases: TGTGCCAGCAGGTCACTAGCGGGAGCTTACAATGAGCAGTTCTTC. Encoded protein: CASRSLAGAYNEQFF.

The chain employs TRBV7-8 and TRBJ2-7; 12 bases map to TRBD1. After removal of 4 bases from V and 2 bases from J, the junction contained 6 bases not matched to a gene. The germline V gene encodes CDR1 SGHVS and CDR2 FQNEAQ. The CDR3 is 16 amino acids. This CDR3 reads CASSSVGTGGPYEQYF. The CDR3 DNA is TGTGCCAGCAGCTCAGTGGGGACAGGGGGCCCCTACGAGCAGTACTTC.

The chain combines TRBV7-9 with TRBJ1-3; no clear D gene. V lost 2 bases and J 0 bases, leaving 8 bases between the germline ends. Per germline, CDR1 SEHNR and CDR2 FQNEAQ (reference sequence). The CDR3 extends over 15 amino acids. The CDR3 region is CASSLQASSGNTIYF. The CDR3, as DNA: TGTGCCAGCAGCTTACAAGCAAGCTCTGGAAACACCATATATTTT.

This clone has only one observation. The chain has TRBV28 and TRBJ2-2, with D perhaps matching TRBD2 (5 bases). The CDR3 consists of 13 residues. CDR1 is MDHEN and CDR2 is SYDVKM in the germline V gene. V was clipped by 8 bases and J by 2 bases, with 9 bases between them. CDR3 in amino acids: CASLRENTGELFF. CDR3 DNA sequence: TGTGCCAGCTTGAGGGAAAACACCGGGGAGCTGTTTTTT.

The CDR3: CSAGTMLSYEQYF. The CDR3 DNA reads TGCAGCGCCGGGACAATGCTCTCCTACGAGCAGTACTTC. The chain couples TRBV29-1 to TRBJ2-7; tentatively, D is TRBD1 (6 bases). The germline CDR1 and CDR2 sequences are SQVTM and ANQGSEA. This CDR3 contains 13 residues. V was shortened by 7 bases and J by 0 bases, with 13 bases between the two germline ends.

This chain joins TRBV27 and TRBJ2-7; possibly TRBD1 for D (5 bases). This CDR3 is 15 amino acids long. V was clipped by 1 base and J by 2 bases, with 12 bases between them. CDR1 MNHEY and CDR2 SMNVEV come from the germline V gene (reference sequence). CDR3 nucleotides: TGTGCCAGCAGTTTATATCCAGGGTATCCCTACGAGCAGTACTTC. It translates to CASSLYPGYPYEQYF.

The gene calls are TRBV7-3 and TRBJ2-7; no definite D call. V was cut by 4 bases and J by 4 bases, with 20 bases left in between. Per germline, CDR1 SGHTA and CDR2 FQGTGA. The CDR3 spans 16 residues. CDR3 nucleotide sequence: TGTGCCAGCAGCTCCCAGCACTCCCGTTCATCTTACGAGCAGTACTTC. Translated, it gives CASSSQHSRSSYEQYF.

The gene calls are TRBV4-1 and TRBJ2-4, with TRBD2 matching over 7 bases. Looked up from germline, CDR1 is MGHRA and CDR2 is YSYEKL. V dropped 4 bases and J dropped 8; count of bases not matched to a gene: 11. CDR3 length equals 15 residues. DNA for the CDR3: TGCGCCAGCAGCCCACCCTCGCGGGGGACGGACATTCAGTACTTC. This gives the protein CASSPPSRGTDIQYF.

V and J are TRBV4-1 and TRBJ1-4; 7 bases are shared with TRBD1. Trimming cost V 3 bases and J 2 bases; bases outside gene matches: 9. Per germline, CDR1 MGHRA and CDR2 YSYEKL. The CDR3 extends over 17 amino acids. Here the CDR3 reads CASSQARGGFTNEKLFF. Written as DNA, the CDR3 is TGCGCCAGCAGCCAGGCGAGAGGGGGCTTCACTAATGAAAAACTGTTTTTT.

The chain couples TRBV27 to TRBJ2-2; 8 nucleotides match TRBD2. V shed 2 bases, J shed 1 base, and the junction held 9 bases outside the gene matches. CDR1 is MNHEY, CDR2 SMNVEV, per germline (reference sequence). The CDR3 runs to 18 residues. The CDR3 DNA is TGTGCCAGCAGTTTAGTTGTTGGGGCGGGGGGGAACACCGGGGAGCTGTTTTTT. Protein product: CASSLVVGAGGNTGELFF.

The V call is TRBV11-2, the J call TRBJ2-1; D may correspond to TRBD1 or TRBD2 (6 bases each). V was pared by 1 base and J by 4 bases, with 11 bases between. This CDR3 region has 15 residues. Germline assignment: CDR1 SGHAT and CDR2 FQNNGV. In DNA, the CDR3 is TGTGCCAGCAGCTTAGCCCGGGGGCAATACAATGAGCAGTTCTTC. Encoded protein: CASSLARGQYNEQFF.

This chain links TRBV15 with TRBJ1-2; tentatively, D is TRBD1 (5 bases). Per germline, CDR1 LNHNV and CDR2 YYDKDF (reference sequence). The CDR3 spans 14 residues. V shed 0 bases and J shed 5 bases, with 10 bases lying between them. The CDR3 DNA sequence: TGTGCCACCAGCAGAGACGACCGGGGGTATGGCTACACCTTC. It specifies CATSRDDRGYGYTF.

Note on this clone: The junction differs from germline at one of its ends, possibly a read error. The genes are TRBV7-7 and TRBJ2-5, with 7 bases lining up with TRBD1. CDR3 length equals 15 residues. CDR1 and CDR2 from the germline V gene are SSHAT and FNYEAQ (reference sequence). The CDR3 sequence is CASSLEEGGGETQYF. As DNA, the CDR3 is TGTGCTAGCAGCTTAGAAGAAGGGGGCGGGGAGACCCAGTACTTC.

This rearrangement joins TRBV7-6 to TRBJ2-7; unclear D gene. The germline gives CDR1 SGHVS, CDR2 FNYEAQ. This CDR3 region has 15 residues. V lost 1 base and J lost 2, with 12 bases in between. The CDR3 loop reads CASSLGFLVPYEQYF. The DNA for the CDR3 is TGTGCCAGCAGCTTAGGGTTTCTAGTGCCCTACGAGCAGTACTTC.